The present TCR beta chain was sequenced within a study of cytomegalovirus exposure and HLA in healthy donors. The sample holds a few counts of this clone. As yet, its antigen is unknown. PCR primers comprised 60 Vbeta and 13 Jbeta primers. In the source study's methods: Later, 65 million to 85 million unique TCR beta chains were counted in an analysis, and approximately 10 million of them were shared. Profiled with immunoSEQ multiplex PCR; TCRdb holds only in-frame clones, not every one. V and J calls and clone size are copied from that table; D and trimming were computed from the DNA. Of about 130,000 clones in the sample, around 77% are singletons; the top ten hold around 1.2%. Points from the study as a whole: CMV antigen specificity of a few CMV-associated chains was confirmed in vitro. When a later analysis was performed, an Asian-associated ancestry cluster reportedly had fewer N-insertions than the roughly 670-donor mean. HLA restriction was apparent for most CMV-associated TCR beta chains in a later analysis.

V dropped 0 bases and J dropped 6 bases, with 8 bases sitting between them. Germline-derived CDR1 and CDR2 are ENHRY and SYGVKD. CDR3 length equals 14 residues. The chain uses TRBV10-3 and TRBJ2-2; D is possibly TRBD2 (6 bases). The sequence derives from a man between 50 and 59 years old in good health and CMV-seronegative. The sequenced sample consisted of PBMCs. The CDR3 sequence is CAISESTSPGELFF. The CDR3 nucleotides read TGTGCCATCAGTGAGTCGACTAGTCCCGGGGAGCTGTTTTTT.